The rows below give T cell receptor beta chains drawn from one sample of a study of OX40 agonist ivuxolimab in advanced cancers. TCRdb's copy holds only in-frame clones and misses some; the assay was immunoSEQ multiplex PCR. The table lists about 58,000 clones, roughly four fifths of them singletons. Source: CD4+ or CD8+ T cells sorted from blood, taken in a trial of the OX40 agonist ivuxolimab. All receptors come from an adult with an advanced solid tumor such as melanoma, head and neck, liver or kidney cancer. CDR3s leave out the opening cysteine and the closing phenylalanine or tryptophan. Each record gives: V gene, J gene, CDR3 protein.

V gene: TRBV11-3; J gene: TRBJ2-7; CDR3 protein: ASSSTRRSYEQY
V gene: TRBV9; J gene: TRBJ2-7; CDR3 protein: ASSGENQGKGAYEQY
V gene: TRBV7-8; J gene: TRBJ2-5; CDR3 protein: ASSPPRGNNHGETQY
V gene: TRBV15; J gene: TRBJ2-5; CDR3 protein: ATSREGDSGWTQY
V gene: TRBV6-5; J gene: TRBJ1-1; CDR3 protein: ASSYGSQGPEAF
V gene: TRBV6-5; J gene: TRBJ2-7; CDR3 protein: ASARSNEQY
V gene: TRBV27; J gene: TRBJ1-4; CDR3 protein: ASSLRGGVRQAPNEKLF
V gene: TRBV19; J gene: TRBJ1-1; CDR3 protein: ASGLRTEAF
V gene: TRBV19; J gene: TRBJ1-1; CDR3 protein: ASSMGQGISEAF
V gene: TRBV10-1; J gene: TRBJ2-2; CDR3 protein: ASGLAGIGGELF
V gene: TRBV5-4; J gene: TRBJ2-2; CDR3 protein: ASSTGGAGTGELF
V gene: TRBV6-9; J gene: TRBJ1-3; CDR3 protein: AHPPQSGNTIY